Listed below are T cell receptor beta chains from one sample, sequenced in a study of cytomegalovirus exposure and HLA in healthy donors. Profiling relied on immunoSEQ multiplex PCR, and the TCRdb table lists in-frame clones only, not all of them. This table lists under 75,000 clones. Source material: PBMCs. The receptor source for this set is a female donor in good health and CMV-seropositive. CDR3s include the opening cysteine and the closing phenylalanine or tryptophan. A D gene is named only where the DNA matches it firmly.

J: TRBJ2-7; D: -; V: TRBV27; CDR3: CASSLSVGTPSEKYF; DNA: TGTGCCAGCAGTTTAAGTGTCGGGACACCTAGTGAGAAGTACTTC
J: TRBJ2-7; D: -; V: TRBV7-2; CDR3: CASSPRSGYEQYF; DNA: TGTGCCAGCAGCCCACGGTCAGGCTACGAGCAGTACTTC
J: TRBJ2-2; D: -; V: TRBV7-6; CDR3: CASSLTTRMNTGELFF; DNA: TGTGCCAGCAGCTTAACCACAAGAATGAACACCGGGGAGCTGTTTTTT
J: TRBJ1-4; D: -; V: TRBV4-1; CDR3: CASSSDRDKLREKLFF; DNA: TGCGCCAGCAGCTCGGACCGGGACAAGCTACGCGAAAAACTGTTTTTT
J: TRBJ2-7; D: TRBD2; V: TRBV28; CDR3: CASNTFGRRYEQYF; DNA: TGTGCCAGCAACACTTTCGGGAGGCGGTACGAGCAGTACTTC
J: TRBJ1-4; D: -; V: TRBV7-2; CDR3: CASGRGGAEKKLFF; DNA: TGTGCCAGCGGGAGAGGCGGGGCGGAAAAAAAACTGTTTTTT
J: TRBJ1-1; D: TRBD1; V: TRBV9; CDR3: CASSRGGRQGTMNTEAFF; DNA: TGTGCCAGCAGCAGGGGGGGTAGACAGGGGACTATGAACACTGAAGCTTTCTTT
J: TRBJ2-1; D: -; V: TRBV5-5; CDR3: CASSLMYRGGEQFF; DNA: TGTGCCAGCAGCTTGATGTACAGGGGGGGTGAGCAGTTCTTC
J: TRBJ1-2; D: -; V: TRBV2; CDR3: CASSDVSYSNYGYTF; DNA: TGTGCCAGCAGTGATGTTTCGTACAGTAACTATGGCTACACCTTC
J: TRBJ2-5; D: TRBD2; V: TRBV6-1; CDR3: CASSESASGETQYF; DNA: TGTGCCAGCAGTGAATCGGCTAGCGGAGAGACCCAGTACTTC
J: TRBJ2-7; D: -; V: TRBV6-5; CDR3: CASSYSGARYEQYF; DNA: TGTGCCAGCAGTTACTCGGGAGCGCGCTACGAGCAGTACTTC
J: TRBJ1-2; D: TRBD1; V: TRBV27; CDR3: CASSFLGDRAYGYTF; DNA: TGTGCCAGCAGTTTCCTAGGGGACAGGGCATATGGCTACACCTTC
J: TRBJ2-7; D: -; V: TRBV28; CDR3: CASRGRHREYF; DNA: TGTGCCAGCAGGGGTAGGCACAGAGAGTACTTC
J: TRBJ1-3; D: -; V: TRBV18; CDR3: CASQQGSGNTIYF; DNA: TGTGCCAGCCAACAGGGCTCTGGAAACACCATATATTTT
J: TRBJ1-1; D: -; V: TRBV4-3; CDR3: CASCLDRNTEAFF; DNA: TGCGCCAGCTGCCTCGACAGGAACACTGAAGCTTTCTTT
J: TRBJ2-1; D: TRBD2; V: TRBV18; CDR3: CASSQGLAGGANNEQFF; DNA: TGTGCCAGCTCACAGGGACTAGCGGGAGGCGCGAACAATGAGCAGTTCTTC
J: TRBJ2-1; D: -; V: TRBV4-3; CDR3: CASSLSHPQRNEQFF; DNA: TGCGCCAGCAGCCTTTCTCATCCCCAGAGGAATGAGCAGTTCTTC
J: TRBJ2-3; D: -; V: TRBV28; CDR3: CASSDLVGEDTQYF; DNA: TGTGCCAGCAGTGACCTCGTCGGGGAGGATACGCAGTATTTT
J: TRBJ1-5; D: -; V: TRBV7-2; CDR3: CASSQGPGDNQPQHF; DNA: TGTGCCAGCAGCCAGGGACCGGGGGATAATCAGCCCCAGCATTTT
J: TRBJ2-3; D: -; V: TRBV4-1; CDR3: CASSHLSDFTDTQYF; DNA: TGCGCCAGCAGCCATCTTAGCGACTTCACAGATACGCAGTATTTT
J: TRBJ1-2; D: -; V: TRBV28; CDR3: CASSLLQAGVYGYTF; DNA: TGTGCCAGCAGTTTACTGCAGGCAGGGGTCTATGGCTACACCTTC
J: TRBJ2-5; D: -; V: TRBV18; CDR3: CASSPNAGAETQYF; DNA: TGTGCCAGCTCCCCGAATGCAGGTGCCGAGACCCAGTACTTC
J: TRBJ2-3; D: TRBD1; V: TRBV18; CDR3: CASSPPMTGVWTDTQYF; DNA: TGTGCCAGCTCACCACCGATGACAGGGGTATGGACAGATACGCAGTATTTT
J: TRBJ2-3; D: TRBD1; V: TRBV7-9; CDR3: CASSPRQGIDTDTQYF; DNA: TGTGCCAGCAGCCCAAGACAGGGGATCGACACAGATACGCAGTATTTT
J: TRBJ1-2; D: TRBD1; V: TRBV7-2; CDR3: CASSLEGQGVGYTF; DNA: TGTGCCAGCAGCCTAGAGGGACAGGGGGTTGGCTACACCTTC
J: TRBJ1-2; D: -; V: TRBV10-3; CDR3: CAISLSDSRNYGYTF; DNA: TGTGCCATCAGCCTATCTGACAGCAGGAACTATGGCTACACCTTC
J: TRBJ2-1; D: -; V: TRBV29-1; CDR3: CSVEVAGRDNEQFF; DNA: TGCAGCGTTGAAGTTGCGGGGAGAGACAATGAGCAGTTCTTC
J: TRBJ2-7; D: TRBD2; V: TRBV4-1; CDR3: CASSPSGLAAAYEQYF; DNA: TGCGCCAGCAGCCCATCGGGACTAGCGGCCGCCTACGAGCAGTACTTC
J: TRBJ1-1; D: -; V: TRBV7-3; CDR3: CASSPRGGDTEAFF; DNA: TGTGCCAGCAGCCCTAGGGGGGGGGACACTGAAGCTTTCTTT
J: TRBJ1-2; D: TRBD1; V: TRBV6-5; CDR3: CASSKTGGYGYTF; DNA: TGTGCCAGCAGCAAAACAGGGGGCTATGGCTACACCTTC
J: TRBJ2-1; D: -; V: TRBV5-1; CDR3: CASSLERVPYNEQFF; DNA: TGCGCCAGCAGCTTGGAGCGGGTCCCCTACAATGAGCAGTTCTTC
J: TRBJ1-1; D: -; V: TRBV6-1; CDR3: CASPKTGNTEAFF; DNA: TGTGCCAGCCCCAAGACAGGGAACACTGAAGCTTTCTTT
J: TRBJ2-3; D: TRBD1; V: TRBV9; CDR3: CASSTTSGTGGTDTQYF; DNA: TGTGCCAGCAGCACAACCTCCGGGACAGGGGGCACAGATACGCAGTATTTT
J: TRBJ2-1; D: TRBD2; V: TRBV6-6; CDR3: CASSPGGSYNEQFF; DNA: TGTGCCAGCAGCCCGGGGGGTTCCTACAATGAGCAGTTCTTC
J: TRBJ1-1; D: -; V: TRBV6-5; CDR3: CASSYGGVDTEAFF; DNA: TGTGCCAGCAGTTACGGGGGGGTGGACACTGAAGCTTTCTTT
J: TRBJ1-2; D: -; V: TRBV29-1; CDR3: CSVVYLYGYTF; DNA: TGCAGCGTTGTATATCTCTATGGCTACACCTTC
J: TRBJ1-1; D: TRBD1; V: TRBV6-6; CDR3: CASYGTGASGSEAFF; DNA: TGTGCCAGCTATGGGACAGGGGCATCGGGGAGTGAAGCTTTCTTT
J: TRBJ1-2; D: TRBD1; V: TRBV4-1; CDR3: CASSPIGTGNYGYTF; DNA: TGCGCCAGCAGCCCCATAGGGACAGGGAACTATGGCTACACCTTC
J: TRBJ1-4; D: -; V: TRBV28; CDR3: CASSVLQALGEKLFF; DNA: TGTGCCAGCAGTGTCCTACAGGCTTTAGGCGAAAAACTGTTTTTT
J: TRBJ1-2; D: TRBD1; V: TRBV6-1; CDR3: CASSEFGQDYGYTF; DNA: TGTGCCAGCAGTGAATTCGGACAGGACTATGGCTACACCTTC
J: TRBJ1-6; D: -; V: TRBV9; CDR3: CASSTREGSPLHF; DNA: TGTGCCAGCAGCACCCGGGAGGGCTCACCCCTCCACTTT
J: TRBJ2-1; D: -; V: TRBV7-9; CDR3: CASSLTGVQFF; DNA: TGTGCCAGCAGCTTAACCGGAGTACAGTTCTTC
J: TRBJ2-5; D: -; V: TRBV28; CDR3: CASSFCSEKTQYF; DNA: TGTGCCAGCAGTTTTTGTAGTGAGAAGACCCAGTACTTC
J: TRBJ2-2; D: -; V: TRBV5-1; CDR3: CASSSVGQNTGELFF; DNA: TGCGCCAGCAGCTCCGTAGGACAGAACACCGGGGAGCTGTTTTTT
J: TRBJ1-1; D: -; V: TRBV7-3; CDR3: CASSLPGADTEAFF; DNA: TGTGCCAGCAGCTTACCCGGCGCGGACACTGAAGCTTTCTTT
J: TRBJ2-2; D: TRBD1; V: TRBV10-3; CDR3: CAITGTDTGELFF; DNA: TGTGCCATCACGGGGACAGACACCGGGGAGCTGTTTTTT
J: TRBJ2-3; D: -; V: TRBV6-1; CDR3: CASSESLDTTDTQYF; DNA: TGTGCCAGCAGTGAATCTTTGGACACCACAGATACGCAGTATTTT
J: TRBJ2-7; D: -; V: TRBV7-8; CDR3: CASSLEVGGGQYF; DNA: TGTGCCAGCAGCTTAGAGGTCGGCGGGGGCCAGTACTTC
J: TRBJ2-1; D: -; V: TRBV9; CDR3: CASSLQGSEQFF; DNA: TGTGCCAGCAGCCTACAGGGTAGTGAGCAGTTCTTC
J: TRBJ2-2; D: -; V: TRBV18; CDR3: CAGRRGGDNTGELFF; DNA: TGTGCCGGCCGACGGGGCGGGGACAACACCGGGGAGCTGTTTTTT
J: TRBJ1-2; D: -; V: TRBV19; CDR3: CASSGSPFGYTF; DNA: TGTGCCAGTAGTGGCTCTCCCTTTGGCTACACCTTC
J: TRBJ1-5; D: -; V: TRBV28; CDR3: CASRRTSNQPQHF; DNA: TGTGCCAGCAGGAGGACAAGCAATCAGCCCCAGCATTTT
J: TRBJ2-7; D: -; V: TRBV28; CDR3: CASSFAGAGNSQYF; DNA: TGTGCCAGCAGTTTTGCAGGGGCAGGTAACTCGCAGTACTTC